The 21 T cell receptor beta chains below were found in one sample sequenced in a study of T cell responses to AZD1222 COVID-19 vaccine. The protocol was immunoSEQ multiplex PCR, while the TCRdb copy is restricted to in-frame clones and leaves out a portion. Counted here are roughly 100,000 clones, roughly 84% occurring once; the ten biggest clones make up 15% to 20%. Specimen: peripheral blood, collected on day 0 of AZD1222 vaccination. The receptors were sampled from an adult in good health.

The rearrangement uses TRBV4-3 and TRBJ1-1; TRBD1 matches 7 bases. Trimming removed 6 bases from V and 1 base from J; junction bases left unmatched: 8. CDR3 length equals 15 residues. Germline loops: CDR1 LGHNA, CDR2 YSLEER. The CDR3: CASRPTGIGNTEAFF. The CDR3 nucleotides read TGCGCCAGCAGACCGACAGGGATTGGGAACACTGAAGCTTTCTTT.

CDR3: CASSQDKNTEAFF. CDR3 nucleotides: TGCGCCAGCAGCCAAGATAAGAACACTGAAGCTTTCTTT. The chain recombines TRBV4-3 with TRBJ1-1; D gene unclear. The CDR3 runs 13 residues. V was cut by 0 bases and J by 1 base, with 3 bases left in between. Germline V gives CDR1 LGHNA, CDR2 YSLEER.

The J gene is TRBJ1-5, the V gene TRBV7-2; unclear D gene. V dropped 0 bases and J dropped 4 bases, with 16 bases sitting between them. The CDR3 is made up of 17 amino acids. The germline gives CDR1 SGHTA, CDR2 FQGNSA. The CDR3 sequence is CASSLAGPGVENQPQHF. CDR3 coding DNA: TGTGCCAGCAGCTTAGCTGGACCCGGGGTCGAGAATCAGCCCCAGCATTTT. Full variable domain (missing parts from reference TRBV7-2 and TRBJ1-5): GAGVSQSPSNKVTEKGKDVELRCDPISGHTALYWYRQSLGQGLEFLIYFQGNSAPDKSGLPSDRFSAERTGGSVSTLTIQRTQQEDSAVYLCASSLAGPGVENQPQHFGDGTRLSIL.

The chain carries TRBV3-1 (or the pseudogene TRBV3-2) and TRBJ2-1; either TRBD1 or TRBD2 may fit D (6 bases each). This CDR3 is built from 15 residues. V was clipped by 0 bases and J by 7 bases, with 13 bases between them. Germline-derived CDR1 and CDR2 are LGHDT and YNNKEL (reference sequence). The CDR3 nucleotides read TGTGCCAGCAGCCAAGATCCTCTAGGGGGGAATGAGCAGTTCTTC. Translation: CASSQDPLGGNEQFF.

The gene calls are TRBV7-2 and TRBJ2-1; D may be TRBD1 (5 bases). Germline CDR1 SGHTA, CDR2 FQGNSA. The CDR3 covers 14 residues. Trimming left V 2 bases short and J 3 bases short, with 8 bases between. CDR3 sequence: CASSLRGGYNEQFF. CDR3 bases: TGTGCCAGCAGCTTAAGGGGTGGCTACAATGAGCAGTTCTTC.

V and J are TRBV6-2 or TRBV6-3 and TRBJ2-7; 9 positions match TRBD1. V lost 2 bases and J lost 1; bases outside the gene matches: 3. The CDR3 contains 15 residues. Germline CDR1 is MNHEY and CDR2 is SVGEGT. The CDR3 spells CASSYGTGTSYEQYV. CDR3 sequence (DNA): TGTGCCAGCAGTTACGGGACAGGGACTTCCTACGAGCAGTACGTC.

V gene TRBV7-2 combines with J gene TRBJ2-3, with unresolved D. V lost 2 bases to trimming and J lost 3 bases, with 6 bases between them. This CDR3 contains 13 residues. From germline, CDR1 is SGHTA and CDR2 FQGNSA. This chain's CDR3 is CASSLPGTDTQYF. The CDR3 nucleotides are TGTGCCAGCAGCTTACCCGGGACAGATACGCAGTATTTT.

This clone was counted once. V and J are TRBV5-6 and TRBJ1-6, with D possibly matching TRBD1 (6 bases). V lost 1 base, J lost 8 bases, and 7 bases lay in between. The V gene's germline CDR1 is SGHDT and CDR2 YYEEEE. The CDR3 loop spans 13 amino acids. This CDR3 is CASSLWTDSPLHF. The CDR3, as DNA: TGTGCCAGCAGCTTGTGGACAGATTCACCCCTCCACTTT.

CDR3 sequence (DNA): TGTGCCAGCAGTCACGGGGCTGAAGCTTTCTTT. Residues: CASSHGAEAFF. The V and J genes are TRBV6-6 and TRBJ1-1; no definite D call. CDR1 is MNHNY and CDR2 is SVGAGI in the germline V gene (reference sequence). V lost 5 bases to trimming and J lost 6 bases, with 7 bases between them. The CDR3 extends over 11 amino acids.

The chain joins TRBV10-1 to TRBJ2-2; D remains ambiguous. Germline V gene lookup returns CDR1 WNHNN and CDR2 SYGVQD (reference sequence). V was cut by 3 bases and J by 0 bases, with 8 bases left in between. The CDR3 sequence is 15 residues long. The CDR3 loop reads CASSDFHPNTGELFF. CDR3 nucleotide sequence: TGCGCCAGCAGTGACTTTCACCCGAACACCGGGGAGCTGTTTTTT.

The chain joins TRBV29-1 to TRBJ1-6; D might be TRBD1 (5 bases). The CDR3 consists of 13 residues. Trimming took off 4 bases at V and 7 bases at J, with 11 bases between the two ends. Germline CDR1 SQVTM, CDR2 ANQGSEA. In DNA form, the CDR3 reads TGCAGCGTTGGGGACGGGGGAAATTCACCCCTCCACTTT. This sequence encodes CSVGDGGNSPLHF.

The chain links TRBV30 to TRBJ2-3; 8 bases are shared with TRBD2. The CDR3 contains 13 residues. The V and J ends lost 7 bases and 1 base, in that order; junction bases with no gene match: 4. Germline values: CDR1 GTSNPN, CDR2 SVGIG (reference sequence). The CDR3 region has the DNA TGTGCCTTCGGGGGGGGCGGCACAGATACGCAGTATTTT. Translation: CAFGGGGTDTQYF.

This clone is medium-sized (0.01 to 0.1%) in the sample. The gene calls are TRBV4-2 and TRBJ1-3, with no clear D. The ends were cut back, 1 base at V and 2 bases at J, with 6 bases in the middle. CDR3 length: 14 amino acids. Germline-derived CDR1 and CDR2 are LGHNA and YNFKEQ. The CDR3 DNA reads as TGTGCCAGCAGCCAAGTAACAGCTGGAAACACCATATATTTT. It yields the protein CASSQVTAGNTIYF.

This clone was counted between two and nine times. In nucleotides, the CDR3 is TGTGCCACGAAGGGACTAGCGGGCCGCACAGATACGCAGTATTTT. It translates to CATKGLAGRTDTQYF. This chain uses TRBV10-3 with TRBJ2-3; the match to TRBD2 covers 12 bases. The CDR3 sequence is 15 residues long. The V gene's germline CDR1 is ENHRY and CDR2 SYGVKD. J was trimmed by 1 base and V by 10 bases; bases with no gene match: 6.

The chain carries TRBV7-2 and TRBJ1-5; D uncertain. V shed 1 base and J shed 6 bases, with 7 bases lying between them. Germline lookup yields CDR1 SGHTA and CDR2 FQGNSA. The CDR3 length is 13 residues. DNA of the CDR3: TGTGCCAGCAGCTTAGGACAAGTTCAGCCCCAGCATTTT. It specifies CASSLGQVQPQHF.

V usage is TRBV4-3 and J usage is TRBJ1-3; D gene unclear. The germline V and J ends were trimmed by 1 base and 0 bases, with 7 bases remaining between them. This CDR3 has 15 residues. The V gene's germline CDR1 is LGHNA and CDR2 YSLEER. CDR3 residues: CASSQVGGSGNTIYF. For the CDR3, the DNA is TGCGCCAGCAGCCAAGTGGGCGGCTCTGGAAACACCATATATTTT.

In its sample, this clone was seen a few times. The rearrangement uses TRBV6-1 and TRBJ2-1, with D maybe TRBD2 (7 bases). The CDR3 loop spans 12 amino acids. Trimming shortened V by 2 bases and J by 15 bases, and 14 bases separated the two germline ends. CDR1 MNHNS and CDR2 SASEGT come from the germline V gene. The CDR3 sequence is CASSEPAGAGFF. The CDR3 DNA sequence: TGTGCCAGCAGTGAACCCGCGGGGGCGGGGTTCTTC.

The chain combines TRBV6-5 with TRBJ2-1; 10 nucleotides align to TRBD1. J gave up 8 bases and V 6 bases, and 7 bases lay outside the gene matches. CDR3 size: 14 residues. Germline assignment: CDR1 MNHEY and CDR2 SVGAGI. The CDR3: CASRPGTGVHEQFF. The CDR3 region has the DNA TGTGCCAGCAGACCCGGGACAGGGGTCCATGAGCAGTTCTTC.

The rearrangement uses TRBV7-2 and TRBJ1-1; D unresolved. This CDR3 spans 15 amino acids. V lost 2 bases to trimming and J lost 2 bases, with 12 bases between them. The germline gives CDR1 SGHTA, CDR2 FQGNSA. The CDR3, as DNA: TGTGCCAGCAGCTTATCCAACAGCCTCAACACTGAAGCTTTCTTT. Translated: CASSLSNSLNTEAFF.

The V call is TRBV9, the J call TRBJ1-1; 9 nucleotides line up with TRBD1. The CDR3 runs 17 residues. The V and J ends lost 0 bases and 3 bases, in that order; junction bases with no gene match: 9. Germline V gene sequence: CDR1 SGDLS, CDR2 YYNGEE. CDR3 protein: CASSVAGTGRWDTEAFF. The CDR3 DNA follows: TGTGCCAGCAGCGTAGCGGGGACAGGGCGGTGGGACACTGAAGCTTTCTTT.

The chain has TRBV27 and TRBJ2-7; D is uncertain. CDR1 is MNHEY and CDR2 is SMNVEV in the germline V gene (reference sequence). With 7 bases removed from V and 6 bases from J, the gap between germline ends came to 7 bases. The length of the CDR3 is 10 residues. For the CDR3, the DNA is TGTGCCAGCACCCCTGGCGAGCAGTACGTC. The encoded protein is CASTPGEQYV.